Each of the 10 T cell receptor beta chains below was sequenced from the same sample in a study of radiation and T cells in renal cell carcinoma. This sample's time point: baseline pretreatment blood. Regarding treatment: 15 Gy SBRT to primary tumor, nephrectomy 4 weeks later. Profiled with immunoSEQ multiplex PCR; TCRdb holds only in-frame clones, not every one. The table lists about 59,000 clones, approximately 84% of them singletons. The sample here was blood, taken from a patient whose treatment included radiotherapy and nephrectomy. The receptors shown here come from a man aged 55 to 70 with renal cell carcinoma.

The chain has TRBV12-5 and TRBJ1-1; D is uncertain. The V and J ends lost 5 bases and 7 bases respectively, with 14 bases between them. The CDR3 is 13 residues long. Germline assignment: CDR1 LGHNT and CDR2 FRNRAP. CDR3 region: CASGLLATSEAFF. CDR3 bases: TGTGCTAGTGGTCTTCTTGCGACCAGTGAAGCTTTCTTT.

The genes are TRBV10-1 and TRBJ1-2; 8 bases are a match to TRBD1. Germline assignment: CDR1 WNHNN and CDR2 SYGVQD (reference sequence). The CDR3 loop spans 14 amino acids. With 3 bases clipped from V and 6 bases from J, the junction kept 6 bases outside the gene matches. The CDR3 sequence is CASSDRTGIDGYTF. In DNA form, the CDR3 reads TGCGCCAGCAGTGACCGGACAGGGATTGATGGCTACACCTTC.

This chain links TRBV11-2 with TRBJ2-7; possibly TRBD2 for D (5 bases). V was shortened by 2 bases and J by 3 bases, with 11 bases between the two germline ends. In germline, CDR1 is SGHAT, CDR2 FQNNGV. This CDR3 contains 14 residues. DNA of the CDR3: TGTGCCAGCAGCTTATACCTCCGGGACTACGAGCAGTACTTC. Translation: CASSLYLRDYEQYF.

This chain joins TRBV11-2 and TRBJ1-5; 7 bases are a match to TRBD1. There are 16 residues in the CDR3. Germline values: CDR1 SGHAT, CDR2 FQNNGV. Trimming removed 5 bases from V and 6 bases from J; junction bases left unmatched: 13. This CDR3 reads CASSLTGGQEPQPQHF. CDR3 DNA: TGTGCCAGCAGCCTTACTGGCGGACAGGAACCTCAGCCCCAGCATTTT.

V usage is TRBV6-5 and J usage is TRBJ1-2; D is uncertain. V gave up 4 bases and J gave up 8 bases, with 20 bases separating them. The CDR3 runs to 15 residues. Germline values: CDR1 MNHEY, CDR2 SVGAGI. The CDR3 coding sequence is TGTGCCAGCAGTTTGCGAGAAGGAGGTCTTTCGGGCTACACCTTC. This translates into CASSLREGGLSGYTF.

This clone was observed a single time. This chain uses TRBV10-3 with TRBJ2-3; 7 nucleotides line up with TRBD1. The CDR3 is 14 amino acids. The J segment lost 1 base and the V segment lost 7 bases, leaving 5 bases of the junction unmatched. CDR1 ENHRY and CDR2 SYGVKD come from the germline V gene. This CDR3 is CAIKQGSGTDTQYF. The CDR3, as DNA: TGTGCCATCAAACAGGGGAGTGGCACAGATACGCAGTATTTT.

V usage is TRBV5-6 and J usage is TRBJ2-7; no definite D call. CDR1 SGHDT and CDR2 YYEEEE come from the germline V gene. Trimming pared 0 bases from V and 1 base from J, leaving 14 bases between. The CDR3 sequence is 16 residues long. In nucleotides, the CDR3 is TGTGCCAGCAGCTTGGGACGGGTCGGATGGTCCTACGAGCAGTACGTC. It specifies CASSLGRVGWSYEQYV.

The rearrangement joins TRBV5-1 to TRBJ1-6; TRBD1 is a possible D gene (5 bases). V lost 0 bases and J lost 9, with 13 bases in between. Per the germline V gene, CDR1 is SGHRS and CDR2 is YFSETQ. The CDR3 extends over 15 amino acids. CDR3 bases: TGCGCCAGCAGCTTGGGGGTCGGGGGTTCTTCACCCCTCCACTTT. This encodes CASSLGVGGSSPLHF.

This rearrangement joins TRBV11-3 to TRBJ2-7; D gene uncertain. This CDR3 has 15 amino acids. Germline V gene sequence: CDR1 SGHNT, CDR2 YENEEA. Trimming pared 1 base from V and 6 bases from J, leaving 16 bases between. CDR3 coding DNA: TGTGCCAGCAGCTTAGGCCTCCAGAAGGTGAGCGAGCAGTACGTC. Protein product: CASSLGLQKVSEQYV.

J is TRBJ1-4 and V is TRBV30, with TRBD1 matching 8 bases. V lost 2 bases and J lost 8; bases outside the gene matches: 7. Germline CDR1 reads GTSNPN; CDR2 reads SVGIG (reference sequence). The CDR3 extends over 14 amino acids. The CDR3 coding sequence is TGTGCCTGGAGTTCCGGACAGGGTTTCGAAAAACTGTTTTTT. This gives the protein CAWSSGQGFEKLFF.